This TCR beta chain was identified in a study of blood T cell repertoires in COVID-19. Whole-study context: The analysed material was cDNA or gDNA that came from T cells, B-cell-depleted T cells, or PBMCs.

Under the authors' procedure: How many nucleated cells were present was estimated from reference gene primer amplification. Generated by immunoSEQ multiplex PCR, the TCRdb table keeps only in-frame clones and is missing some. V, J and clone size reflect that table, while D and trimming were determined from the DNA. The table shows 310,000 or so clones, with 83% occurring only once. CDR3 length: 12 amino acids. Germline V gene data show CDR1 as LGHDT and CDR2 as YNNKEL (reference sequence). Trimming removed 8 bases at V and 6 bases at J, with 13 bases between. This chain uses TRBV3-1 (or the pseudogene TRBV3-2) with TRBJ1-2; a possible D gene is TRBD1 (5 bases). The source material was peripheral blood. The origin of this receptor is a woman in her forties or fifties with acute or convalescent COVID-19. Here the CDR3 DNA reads TGTGCCAGCGGGGGGGAAATGAATGGCTACACCTTC. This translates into CASGGEMNGYTF.